This TCR beta chain came from a study of radiotherapy plus CTLA-4 blockade in lung cancer. The germline CDR1 and CDR2 sequences are SGHDT and YYEEEE. The CDR3 loop spans 15 amino acids. V was clipped by 0 bases and J by 7 bases, with 14 bases between them. This clone was seen just once. Repertoires were generated with immunoSEQ multiplex PCR, while TCRdb's copy carries only in-frame clones and drops some. This table has some 48,000 clones, approximately 86% appearing once. V usage is TRBV5-6 and J usage is TRBJ1-5; D is uncertain. Sequenced material: peripheral blood, taken from a patient treated with radiotherapy plus ipilimumab. This clonotype was sampled from a human donor with non-small cell lung cancer that progressed on radiotherapy plus ipilimumab. Some clones in this sample may be carry-over from other donors' samples. For the CDR3, the DNA is TGTGCCAGCAGCTTGGCCGGGGTACGTGGGCAGCCCCAGCATTTT. Translating gives CASSLAGVRGQPQHF.